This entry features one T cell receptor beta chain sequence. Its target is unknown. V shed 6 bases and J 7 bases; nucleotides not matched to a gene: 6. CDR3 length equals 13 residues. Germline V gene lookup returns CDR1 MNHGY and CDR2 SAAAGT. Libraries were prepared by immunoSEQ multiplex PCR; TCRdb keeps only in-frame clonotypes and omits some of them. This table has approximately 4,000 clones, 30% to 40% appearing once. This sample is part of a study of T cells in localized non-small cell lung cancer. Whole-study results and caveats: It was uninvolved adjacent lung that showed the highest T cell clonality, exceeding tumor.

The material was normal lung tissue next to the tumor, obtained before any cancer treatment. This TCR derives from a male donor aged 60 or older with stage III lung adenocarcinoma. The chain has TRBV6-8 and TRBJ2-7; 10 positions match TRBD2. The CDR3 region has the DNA TGTGCCAGCAGGCTAGCGGGAGCGGCGGAGCAGTACTTC. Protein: CASRLAGAAEQYF.